This TCR beta chain was sequenced during a study of CD8+CD57+ T cells in acquired aplastic anemia (dated by TCRdb to 2017 to 2018). A note on the overall study: A mean of approximately 3 ug of DNA, ranging from about 0.19 to 27.4 ug, was extracted from sorted CD4+ and CD8+ cells. Mean read counts for healthy donor samples were roughly 10 million for CD4+ cells and some 12 million for CD8+ cells. What the work shows at the level of the full study, not this receptor alone: Twenty-nine CD8+ CDR3 sequences were shared between patients and controls but appeared highly expressed in patients and within their immunodominant clones. Patients and healthy controls showed no significant difference in CD8+ Simpson's diversity (P=0.060).

In the study, sorted CD4+ and CD8+ blood T cells from patients with severe aplastic anemia and from healthy subjects underwent deep sequencing of TCR repertoires. Ficoll-Paque density gradient centrifugation was used to isolate peripheral blood mononuclear cells. CD4+ and CD8+ T cells were sorted by FACS or magnetic beads before DNA extraction. As for this clonotype: Its specific antigen is unknown. No base qualities exist here, and no much larger clone lies one base off it.

Profiling of TCR beta VDJ combinations and CDR3 sequences used genomic DNA as the template. An Illumina HiSeq 2000 was used for TCR repertoire sequencing. On the study's bioinformatics: Repertoires were assessed using TRBV/TRBJ rearrangement plots, CDR3 size and DJ length profiles, and Simpson's diversity index. The immunodominant clone was defined as the most abundant DNA sequence in deep sequencing data. CDR3 amino acid sequences were screened for sharing across subjects and were compared with published repertoires and the VDJdb database. TCRdb handled the public reads itself, with Q25 trimming in fastp and clone calling in MiXCR, and kept productive beta chains. Rows are combined by CDR3 protein, so each entry shows the most common genes and DNA. The V and J calls and clone size come from TCRdb's table, not from the authors' own analysis. The sample records around 190,000 distinct CDR3 sequences, 61% of which are singletons. In total, the top ten clones hold 25% to 30% of the sample.

The germline V gene (reference sequence) specifies LNHNV as CDR1 and YYDKDF as CDR2. From its cysteine to its phenylalanine, the CDR3 spans 17 amino acids. The entry retains the CDR3 DNA only, 51 bases that are in frame from base 1. Trimming takes 0 bases from V and 5 bases from J, and the germline ends sit 19 bases apart. Sequencing input: sorted CD4+, CD8+, or CD8+CD57+ T cells (not recorded which) from PBMCs. The source is a human donor in good health. The chain joins TRBV15 to TRBJ2-5; the D gene is perhaps TRBD1 or TRBD2, each of them matching over 6 bases. The DNA sequence is given as TGTGCCACCAGCAGAGAGGGGGGCGGAGGGGGTTCCGAGACCCAGTACTTC. This gives the protein CATSREGGGGGSETQYF.